These T cell receptor beta chains were read from a single sample in a study of shared clonotypes between healthy human individuals. Some clones are missing from TCRdb's copy, which holds only in-frame ones; the method was immunoSEQ multiplex PCR. The table lists about 530,000 clones, 90% to 97% of them singletons. The sample was naive CD4+ T cells sorted from blood. Receptors originate from a woman between 25 and 40 years old in good health. Each CDR3 is given with its conserved first and last residue. Rows give clone size only sometimes, using once, few, many, or a class for an expanded clone.

v_call: TRBV19
j_call: TRBJ2-3
clone_size: NA
cdr3_aa: CASSIQAGTSTDTQYF

v_call: TRBV5-1
j_call: TRBJ2-1
clone_size: NA
cdr3_aa: CASSLAVRGREVSNEQFF

v_call: TRBV11-2
j_call: TRBJ1-2
clone_size: once
cdr3_aa: CASSLVAGYGYTF

v_call: TRBV4-1
j_call: TRBJ2-7
clone_size: once
cdr3_aa: CASSQAWTSSYEQYF

v_call: TRBV5-1
j_call: TRBJ1-3
clone_size: NA
cdr3_aa: CASSLEAEYYSGNTIYF

v_call: TRBV18
j_call: TRBJ1-4
clone_size: NA
cdr3_aa: CASSPKAPGLGTEKLFF

v_call: TRBV5-1
j_call: TRBJ1-1
clone_size: once
cdr3_aa: CASSEGNTEAFF

v_call: TRBV7-2
j_call: TRBJ1-2
clone_size: NA
cdr3_aa: CASSYNAGYGYTF

v_call: TRBV13
j_call: TRBJ2-3
clone_size: once
cdr3_aa: CASSLIIAGVMSTDTQYF

v_call: TRBV5-7
j_call: TRBJ2-7
clone_size: NA
cdr3_aa: CASSLVRLAGEGSEQYF

v_call: TRBV28
j_call: TRBJ2-5
clone_size: NA
cdr3_aa: CASSSWTSGKGKETQYF

v_call: TRBV11-3
j_call: TRBJ2-7
clone_size: NA
cdr3_aa: CASSSRVAYEQYF

v_call: TRBV14
j_call: TRBJ2-2
clone_size: NA
cdr3_aa: CASSEDYFTGELFF

v_call: TRBV14
j_call: TRBJ2-5
clone_size: NA
cdr3_aa: CASSQLLGKETQYF

v_call: TRBV5-5
j_call: TRBJ1-5
clone_size: NA
cdr3_aa: CASSLAAGYNQPQHF

v_call: TRBV6-1
j_call: TRBJ2-7
clone_size: NA
cdr3_aa: CASSAKTGQYF

v_call: TRBV7-2
j_call: NA
clone_size: once
cdr3_aa: CASSLGQGYYEQYF

v_call: TRBV30
j_call: TRBJ1-4
clone_size: NA
cdr3_aa: CAWSALTGWEKLFF

v_call: TRBV6-6
j_call: TRBJ2-2
clone_size: NA
cdr3_aa: CARPPRPMVGELFF

v_call: TRBV6-1
j_call: TRBJ2-4
clone_size: NA
cdr3_aa: CASSENRLIQYF

v_call: TRBV7-6
j_call: TRBJ2-5
clone_size: NA
cdr3_aa: CASSGRLAGGLETQYF

v_call: TRBV7-9
j_call: TRBJ1-3
clone_size: NA
cdr3_aa: CASSLSSDGWVWNTIYF

v_call: TRBV14
j_call: TRBJ2-6
clone_size: NA
cdr3_aa: CASSQDGRANVLTF

v_call: TRBV4-1
j_call: TRBJ2-2
clone_size: NA
cdr3_aa: CASSTIARTGAGELFF

v_call: TRBV5-1
j_call: TRBJ2-5
clone_size: NA
cdr3_aa: CASSYYLPGRPQETQYF

v_call: TRBV5-4
j_call: TRBJ2-5
clone_size: once
cdr3_aa: CASSADSRETQYF

v_call: TRBV6-6
j_call: TRBJ1-5
clone_size: NA
cdr3_aa: CASRTTGEGNQPQHF

v_call: TRBV19
j_call: NA
clone_size: NA
cdr3_aa: CASSGLNLYEQYF

v_call: TRBV5-1
j_call: TRBJ2-5
clone_size: NA
cdr3_aa: CASSLAYQAATQYF

v_call: TRBV18
j_call: TRBJ2-7
clone_size: NA
cdr3_aa: CASSPNDYEQYF

v_call: TRBV6-5
j_call: TRBJ2-7
clone_size: NA
cdr3_aa: CASSFMGSEQYF

v_call: TRBV28
j_call: TRBJ1-5
clone_size: NA
cdr3_aa: CASSLRGNSNQPQHF

v_call: TRBV28
j_call: TRBJ2-4
clone_size: NA
cdr3_aa: CASSQQVAKNIQYF

v_call: TRBV18
j_call: TRBJ2-1
clone_size: once
cdr3_aa: CASSPGGLTSGVNEQFF

v_call: TRBV19
j_call: TRBJ2-2
clone_size: NA
cdr3_aa: CASRLAGTTGELFF

v_call: TRBV6-5
j_call: TRBJ2-7
clone_size: NA
cdr3_aa: CASSYSTGSRSYEQYF